The rows below give T cell receptor beta chains drawn from one sample of a study of tumor-infiltrating lymphocytes in primary liver carcinoma. One entry per CDR3 protein results from TCRdb running MiXCR on the multiplex PCR reads. The sample comprises 190,000 or so distinct CDR3 sequences, approximately 65% of which are singletons, and 6% to 8.5% rests with the top ten. The specimen sequenced was peripheral blood. The source is an older woman with primary liver carcinoma and hepatitis B virus infection. The CDR3 runs from the conserved cysteine through the conserved F or W. D genes are given only for firm matches. Size is stated for part of the rows, as once, few or many counts, or as a class when the clone is expanded.

.	TRBV28	TRBJ1-2	few	TGTGCCAGCAGTTTTGAGACAGGCTATGGCTACACCTTC	CASSFETGYGYTF
.	TRBV28	TRBJ2-3	many	TGTGCCAGCCTCGGCGGGGTAATTAGCACAGATACGCAGTATTTT	CASLGGVISTDTQYF
.	TRBV5-1	TRBJ2-7	.	TGCGCCAGCAGCTTGGAGGGCCTACGGCAGCACTTC	CASSLEGLRQHF
.	TRBV5-4	TRBJ2-3	.	TGTGCCAGCAGCCTAATCGGCTCTGGAGGGTTTAGCACAGATACGCAGTATTTT	CASSLIGSGGFSTDTQYF
TRBD1	TRBV11-3	TRBJ1-1	many	TGTGCCAGCAGCCTCAGGGGGCTTATAACGGGAACGGACACTGAAGCTTTCTTT	CASSLRGLITGTDTEAFF
.	TRBV11-2	TRBJ1-5	many	TGTGCCAGCAGCCCCGGCCGTGTGGGGGGTTTGGATCAGCCCCAGCATTTT	CASSPGRVGGLDQPQHF
TRBD2	TRBV28	TRBJ2-7	.	TGTGCCAGCAGTTTAAAGGTCTCGCGGGAGGGATTTACGCACTACGAGCAGTACTTC	CASSLKVSREGFTHYEQYF
TRBD1	TRBV6-1	TRBJ2-3	.	TGTGCCAGCATCCCGGGACAGGATAGCACAGATATTCAGTATTTT	CASIPGQDSTDIQYF
.	TRBV12-3/TRBV12-4	TRBJ2-3	.	TGTGCCAGCACCCTACGGGAACTAGCCAAGAGGGTGAGCACAGATACACAGTATTTT	CASTLRELAKRVSTDTQYF
.	TRBV7-9	TRBJ2-5	.	TGTGCCAGCAACTTTCCGGGACGGGTGGAGACCCAGTACTTC	CASNFPGRVETQYF
.	TRBV11-1	TRBJ2-7	.	TGTGCCAGCAGCCCCCGGGACCACCTATACGAGCAGTACTTC	CASSPRDHLYEQYF
.	TRBV18	TRBJ1-5	.	TGTGCCAGCTCATCCACCGGGGAATTGCGGCCCCAGCATTTT	CASSSTGELRPQHF
TRBD2	TRBV20-1	TRBJ2-2	.	TGCAGTGCTAGTCTAGCGGGAGGCACCGGGGAGCTGTTTTTT	CSASLAGGTGELFF
TRBD2	TRBV6-5	TRBJ2-7	.	TGTGCCAGTAGTTACAACGAGCGGGGTTCCTACGAGCGGTACTTC	CASSYNERGSYERYF
.	TRBV7-9	TRBJ1-1	.	TGTGCCAGCAGCTCCCTGGGGTTGATTGGCGATCTACGGATGAACACTGAAGCTTTCTTT	CASSSLGLIGDLRMNTEAFF
.	TRBV6-5	TRBJ2-3	.	TGTGCCAGCAGTTACTCGAACAGGGGGGGAGATAGACAGTATTTT	CASSYSNRGGDRQYF
.	TRBV5-5	TRBJ2-7	.	TGTGTCAGCAGCAGGGAGACCGGGGAGCAGTACTTC	CVSSRETGEQYF
TRBD1	TRBV14	TRBJ1-4	.	TGTGCCAGCAGCCAAGCCCCGCCGGGACAGATTAATGAAAAACTGTTTTTT	CASSQAPPGQINEKLFF
TRBD2	TRBV6-2/TRBV6-3	TRBJ2-5	many	TGTGCCAGCAGAATCCCCATAGCGGGGCAAGAGACCCAGTACTTC	CASRIPIAGQETQYF
TRBD2	TRBV11-3	TRBJ2-1	.	TGTGCCAGCAGCTTTGAACTAGCGGGAGTCGGCTTCGGTGAGCAGTTCTTC	CASSFELAGVGFGEQFF
.	TRBV6-2/TRBV6-3	TRBJ2-5	.	TGTGCCAGCAGTCCCCTTTTCGGGAGAGGGCGAGAGACCCAGTACTTC	CASSPLFGRGRETQYF
TRBD1	TRBV6-1	TRBJ1-2	many	TGTGCCAGCAGTCTCCGGGACAGGGTGATTGGCTACACCTTC	CASSLRDRVIGYTF
.	TRBV6-1	TRBJ2-7	.	TGTGCCAGCAGTTACTCGGGTGGGGGACTCGACGAGCAGTACTTC	CASSYSGGGLDEQYF